This TCR beta chain came from a study of blood T cell repertoires in COVID-19. This CDR3 region has 17 residues. Trimming cost V 5 bases and J 2 bases; bases outside gene matches: 15. Germline V gives CDR1 LNHDA, CDR2 SQIVND (reference sequence). Using immunoSEQ multiplex PCR, the repertoire was profiled, and TCRdb retains in-frame clones only, with some absent. The sample carries 75,000 to 80,000 clones, under 95% recorded once. The rearrangement joins TRBV19 to TRBJ2-7, with TRBD1 matching 7 bases. The TCR was taken from a human donor in a cohort sampled during active COVID-19. Source material: peripheral blood. Here the CDR3 DNA reads TGTGCCAGTAGTCCCCCCATAGACAGGGCATCTACCTACGAGCAGTACTTC. Its translation is CASSPPIDRASTYEQYF.